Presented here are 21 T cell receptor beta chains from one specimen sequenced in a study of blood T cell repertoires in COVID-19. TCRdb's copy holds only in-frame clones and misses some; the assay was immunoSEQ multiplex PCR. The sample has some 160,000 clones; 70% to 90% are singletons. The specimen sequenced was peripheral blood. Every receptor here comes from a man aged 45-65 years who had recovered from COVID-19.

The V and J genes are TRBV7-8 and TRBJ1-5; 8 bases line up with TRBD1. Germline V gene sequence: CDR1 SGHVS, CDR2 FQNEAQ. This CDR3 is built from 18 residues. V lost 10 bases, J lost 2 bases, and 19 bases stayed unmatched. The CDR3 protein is CATRVGAGGAWGNQPQHF. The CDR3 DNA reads TGTGCCACTAGAGTAGGGGCAGGGGGCGCGTGGGGCAATCAGCCCCAGCATTTT.

DNA for the CDR3: TGCGCCAGCAGCTTGTCTAGCGGGACCAGCACCGGGGAGCTGTTTTTT. Its translation: CASSLSSGTSTGELFF. The rearrangement joins TRBV5-1 to TRBJ2-2, with 9 bases fitting TRBD2. Looked up from germline, CDR1 is SGHRS and CDR2 is YFSETQ. The CDR3 runs to 16 residues. V was pared by 1 base and J by 4 bases, with 5 bases of the junction left unmatched.

The CDR3 nucleotides read TGTGCCAGTAGTAATTCGGCCCCAGGGGGCGATCAGCCCCAGCATTTT. Its protein product is CASSNSAPGGDQPQHF. This rearrangement joins TRBV19 to TRBJ1-5; 8 nucleotides match TRBD1. After removal of 4 bases from V and 5 bases from J, the junction contained 10 bases not matched to a gene. CDR3 length equals 16 residues. Germline lookup yields CDR1 LNHDA and CDR2 SQIVND (reference sequence).

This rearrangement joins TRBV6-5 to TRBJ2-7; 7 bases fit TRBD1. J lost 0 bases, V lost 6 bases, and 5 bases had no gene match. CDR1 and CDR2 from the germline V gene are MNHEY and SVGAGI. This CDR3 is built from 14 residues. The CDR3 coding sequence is TGTGCCAGCAGAGGGACAGTGAGCTCCTACGAGCAGTACTTC. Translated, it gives CASRGTVSSYEQYF.

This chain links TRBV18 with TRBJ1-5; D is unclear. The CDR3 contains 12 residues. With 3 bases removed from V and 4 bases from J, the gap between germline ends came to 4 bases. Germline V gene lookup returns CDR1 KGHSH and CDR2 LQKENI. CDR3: CASSPANQPQHF. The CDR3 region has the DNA TGTGCCAGCTCACCGGCAAATCAGCCCCAGCATTTT.

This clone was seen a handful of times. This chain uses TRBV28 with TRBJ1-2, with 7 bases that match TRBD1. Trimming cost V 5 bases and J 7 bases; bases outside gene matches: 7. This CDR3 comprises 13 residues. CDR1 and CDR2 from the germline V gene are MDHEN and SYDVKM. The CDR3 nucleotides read TGTGCCAGCAGTGTAGGGACAGATATTGGCTACACCTTC. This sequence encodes CASSVGTDIGYTF.

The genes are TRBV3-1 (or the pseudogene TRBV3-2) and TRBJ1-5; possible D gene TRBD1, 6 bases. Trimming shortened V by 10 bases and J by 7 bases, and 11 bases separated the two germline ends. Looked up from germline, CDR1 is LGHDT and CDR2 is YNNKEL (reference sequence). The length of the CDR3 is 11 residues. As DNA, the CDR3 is TGTGCCACAGGGGAACAACAGCCCCAGCATTTT. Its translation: CATGEQQPQHF.

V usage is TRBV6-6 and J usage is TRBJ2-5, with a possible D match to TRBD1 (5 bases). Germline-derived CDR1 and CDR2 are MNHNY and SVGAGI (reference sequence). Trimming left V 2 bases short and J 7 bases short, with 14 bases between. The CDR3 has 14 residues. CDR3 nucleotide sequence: TGTGCCAGCAGTTACCCACAGGATTTCGGGACCCAGTACTTC. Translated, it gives CASSYPQDFGTQYF.

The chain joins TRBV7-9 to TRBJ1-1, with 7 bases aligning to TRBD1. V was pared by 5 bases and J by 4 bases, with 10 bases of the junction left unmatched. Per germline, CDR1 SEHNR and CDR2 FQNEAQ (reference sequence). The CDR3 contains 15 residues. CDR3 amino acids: CASSVRQGAGTEAFF. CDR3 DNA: TGTGCCAGCAGCGTCAGACAGGGCGCGGGCACTGAAGCTTTCTTT. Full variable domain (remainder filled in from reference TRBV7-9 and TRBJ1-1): DTGVSQNPRHKITKRGQNVTFRCDPISEHNRLYWYRQTLGQGPEFLTYFQNEAQLEKSRLLSDRFSAERPKGSFSTLEIQRTEQGDSAMYLCASSVRQGAGTEAFFGQGTRLTVV.

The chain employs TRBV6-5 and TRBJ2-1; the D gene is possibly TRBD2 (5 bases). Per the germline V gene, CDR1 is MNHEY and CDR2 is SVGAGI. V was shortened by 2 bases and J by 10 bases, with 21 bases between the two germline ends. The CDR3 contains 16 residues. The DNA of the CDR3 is TGTGCCAGCAGTTACCCCTGCAAGGGCGGGTTTTGCGAGCAGTTCTTC. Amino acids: CASSYPCKGGFCEQFF.

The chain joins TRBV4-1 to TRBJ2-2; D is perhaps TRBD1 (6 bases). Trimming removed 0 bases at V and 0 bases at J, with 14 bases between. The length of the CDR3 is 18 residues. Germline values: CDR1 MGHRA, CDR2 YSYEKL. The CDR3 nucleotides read TGCGCCAGCAGCCAAGAGGACACAGGGATCGCGAACACCGGGGAGCTGTTTTTT. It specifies CASSQEDTGIANTGELFF.

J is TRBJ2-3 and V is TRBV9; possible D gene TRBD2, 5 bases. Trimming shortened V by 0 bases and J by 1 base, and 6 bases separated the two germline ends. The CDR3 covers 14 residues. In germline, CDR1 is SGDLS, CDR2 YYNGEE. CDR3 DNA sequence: TGTGCCAGCAGCGTAGTGGGAGGCACAGATACGCAGTATTTT. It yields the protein CASSVVGGTDTQYF. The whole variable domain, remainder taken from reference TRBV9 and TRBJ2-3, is DSGVTQTPKHLITATGQRVTLRCSPRSGDLSVYWYQQSLDQGLQFLIQYYNGEERAKGNILERFSAQQFPDLHSELNLSSLELGDSALYFCASSVVGGTDTQYFGPGTRLTVL.

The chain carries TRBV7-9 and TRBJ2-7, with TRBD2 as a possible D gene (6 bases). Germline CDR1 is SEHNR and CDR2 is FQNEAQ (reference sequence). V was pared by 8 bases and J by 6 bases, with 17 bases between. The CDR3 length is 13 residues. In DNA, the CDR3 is TGTGCCAGCCGCCGGGACTCCCAAGGCGAGCAGTACTTC. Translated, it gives CASRRDSQGEQYF.

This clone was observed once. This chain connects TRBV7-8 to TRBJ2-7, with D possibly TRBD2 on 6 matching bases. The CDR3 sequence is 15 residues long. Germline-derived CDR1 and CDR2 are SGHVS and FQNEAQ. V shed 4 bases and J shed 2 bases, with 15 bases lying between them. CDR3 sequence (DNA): TGTGCCAGCAGCTCCCGGGACTTTTTAACCTACGAGCAGTACTTC. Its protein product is CASSSRDFLTYEQYF.

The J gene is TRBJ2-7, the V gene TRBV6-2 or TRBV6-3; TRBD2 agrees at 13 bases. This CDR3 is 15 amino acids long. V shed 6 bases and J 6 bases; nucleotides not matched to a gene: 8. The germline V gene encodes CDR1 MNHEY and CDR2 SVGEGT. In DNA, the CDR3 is TGTGCCAGCAGCCGGGGACTAGCGGGATTTACCGAGCAGTACTTC. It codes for CASSRGLAGFTEQYF.

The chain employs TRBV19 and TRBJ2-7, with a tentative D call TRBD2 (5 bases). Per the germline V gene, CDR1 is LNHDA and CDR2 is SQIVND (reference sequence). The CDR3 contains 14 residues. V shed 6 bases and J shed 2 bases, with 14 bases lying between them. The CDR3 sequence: CASRRDTEAYEQYF. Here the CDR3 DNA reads TGTGCCAGTAGAAGAGACACGGAGGCCTACGAGCAGTACTTC.

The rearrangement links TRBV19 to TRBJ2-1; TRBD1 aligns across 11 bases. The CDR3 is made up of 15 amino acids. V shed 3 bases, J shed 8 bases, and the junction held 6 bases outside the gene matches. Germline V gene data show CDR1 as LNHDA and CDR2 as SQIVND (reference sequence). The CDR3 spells CASSIPGQGAYEQFF. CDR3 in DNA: TGTGCCAGTAGTATCCCTGGACAGGGGGCATATGAGCAGTTCTTC.

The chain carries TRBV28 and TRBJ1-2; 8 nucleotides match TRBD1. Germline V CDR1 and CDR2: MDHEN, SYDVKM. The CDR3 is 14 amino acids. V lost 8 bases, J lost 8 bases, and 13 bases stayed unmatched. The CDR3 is CASLSGGRVKGYTF. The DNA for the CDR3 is TGTGCCAGCCTCTCAGGGGGCCGGGTCAAAGGCTACACCTTC.

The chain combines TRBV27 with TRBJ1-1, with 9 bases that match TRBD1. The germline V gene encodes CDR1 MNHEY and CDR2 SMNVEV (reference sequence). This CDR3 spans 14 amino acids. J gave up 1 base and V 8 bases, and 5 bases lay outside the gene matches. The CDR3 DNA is TGTGCCAGCCAAGGGACAGGGCCGAACACTGAAGCTTTCTTT. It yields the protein CASQGTGPNTEAFF.

As DNA, the CDR3 is TGCGCCAGCAGCCTTGACAGACAGAACACCGGGGAGCTGTTTTTT. Translation: CASSLDRQNTGELFF. J is TRBJ2-2 and V is TRBV4-3; weak D call: TRBD1 (5 bases). Deletions cut 4 bases from V and 1 base from J, with 10 bases between. CDR1 LGHNA and CDR2 YSLEER come from the germline V gene. CDR3 length: 15 residues.

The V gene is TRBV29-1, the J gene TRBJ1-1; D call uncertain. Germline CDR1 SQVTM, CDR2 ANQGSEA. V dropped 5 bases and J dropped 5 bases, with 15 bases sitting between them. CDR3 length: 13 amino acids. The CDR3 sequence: CSVCEGSGTEAFF. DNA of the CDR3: TGCAGCGTTTGTGAGGGCTCGGGGACTGAAGCTTTCTTT.